This TCR beta chain stems from a study of T cell responses to AZD1222 COVID-19 vaccine. General study results and limits: The study sampled repertoires only after the peak T cell response. Of the AZD1222 recipients, only six or seven were seropositive at baseline. Donor demographics were predominantly white British with a female majority; clonal diversity may be underestimated.

This CDR3 spans 14 amino acids. V was clipped by 5 bases and J by 0 bases; unmatched bases: 3. Germline CDR1 and CDR2: SEHNR and FQNEAQ (reference sequence). Some clones are missing from TCRdb's copy, which holds only in-frame ones; the method was immunoSEQ multiplex PCR. The data show around 84,000 clones, with about 90% seen just once and 1.5% held by the top ten. Comment on this clone: Antigen specificity is unknown.

The chain joins TRBV7-9 to TRBJ1-2; 7 nucleotides align to TRBD1. This specimen was peripheral blood, taken on day 0 of AZD1222 vaccination. The TCR sequence derives from an adult in good health. The CDR3 bases are TGTGCCAGCAGCGCAGGACAGGCTAACTATGGCTACACCTTC. Encoded protein: CASSAGQANYGYTF.